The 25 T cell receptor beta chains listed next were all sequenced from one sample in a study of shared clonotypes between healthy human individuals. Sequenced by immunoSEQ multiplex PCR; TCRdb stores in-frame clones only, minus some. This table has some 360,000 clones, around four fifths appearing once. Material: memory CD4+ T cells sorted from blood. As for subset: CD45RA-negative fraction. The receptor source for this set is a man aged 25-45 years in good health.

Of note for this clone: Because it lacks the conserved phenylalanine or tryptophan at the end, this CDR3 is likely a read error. For the CDR3, the DNA is TGTGCCAGTAGTATAAGGCGGGAGTCGCACGAGCAGTACCTC. Translated, it gives CASSIRRESHEQYL. The chain joins TRBV19 to TRBJ2-7; the match to TRBD2 covers 7 bases. The CDR3 spans 14 residues. Germline-derived CDR1 and CDR2 are LNHDA and SQIVND (reference sequence). With 2 bases clipped from V and 5 bases from J, the junction kept 6 bases outside the gene matches.

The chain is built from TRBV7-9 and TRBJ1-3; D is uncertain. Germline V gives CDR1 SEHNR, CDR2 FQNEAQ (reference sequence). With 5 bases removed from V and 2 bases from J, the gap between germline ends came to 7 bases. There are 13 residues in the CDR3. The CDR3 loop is CASSASAGNTIYF. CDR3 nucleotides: TGTGCCAGCAGCGCCTCCGCTGGAAACACCATATATTTT.

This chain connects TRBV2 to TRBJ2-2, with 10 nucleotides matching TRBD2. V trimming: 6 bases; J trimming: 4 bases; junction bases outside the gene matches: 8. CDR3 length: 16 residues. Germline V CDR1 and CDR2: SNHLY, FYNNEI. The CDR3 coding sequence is TGTGCCAGCAGGGCTAGCGGGAGTTCAGCCACCGGGGAGCTGTTTTTT. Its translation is CASRASGSSATGELFF.

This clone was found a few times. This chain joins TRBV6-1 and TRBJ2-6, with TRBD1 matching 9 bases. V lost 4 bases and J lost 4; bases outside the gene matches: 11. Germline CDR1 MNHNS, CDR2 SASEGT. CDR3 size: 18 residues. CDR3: CASSAQTGGWSGANVLTF. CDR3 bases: TGTGCCAGCAGTGCTCAGACAGGGGGATGGTCCGGGGCCAACGTCCTGACTTTC.

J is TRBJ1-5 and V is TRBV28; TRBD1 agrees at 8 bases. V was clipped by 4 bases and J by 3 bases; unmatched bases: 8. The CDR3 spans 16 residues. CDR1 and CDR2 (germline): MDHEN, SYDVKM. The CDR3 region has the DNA TGTGCCAGCAGTTCGGCCGGACAGGGTGACAATCAGCCCCAGCATTTT. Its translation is CASSSAGQGDNQPQHF.

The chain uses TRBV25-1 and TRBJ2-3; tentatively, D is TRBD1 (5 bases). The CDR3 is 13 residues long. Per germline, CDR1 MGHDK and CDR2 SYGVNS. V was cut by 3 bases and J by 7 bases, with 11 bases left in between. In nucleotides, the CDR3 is TGTGCCAGCAGTGAGAAGGGGCAATATACGCAGTATTTT. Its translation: CASSEKGQYTQYF.

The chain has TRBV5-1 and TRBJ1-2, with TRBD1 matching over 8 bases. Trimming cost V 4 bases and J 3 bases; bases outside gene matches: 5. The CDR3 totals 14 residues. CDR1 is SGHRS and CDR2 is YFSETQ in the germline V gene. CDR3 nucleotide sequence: TGCGCCAGCAGCACAGGGACAGGTCACTATGGCTACACCTTC. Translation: CASSTGTGHYGYTF.

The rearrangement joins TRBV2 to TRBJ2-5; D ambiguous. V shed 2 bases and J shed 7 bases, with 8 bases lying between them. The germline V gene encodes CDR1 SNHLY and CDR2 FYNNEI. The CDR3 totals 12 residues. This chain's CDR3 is CASSEIGLTQYF. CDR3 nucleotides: TGTGCCAGCAGTGAAATAGGATTGACCCAGTACTTC.

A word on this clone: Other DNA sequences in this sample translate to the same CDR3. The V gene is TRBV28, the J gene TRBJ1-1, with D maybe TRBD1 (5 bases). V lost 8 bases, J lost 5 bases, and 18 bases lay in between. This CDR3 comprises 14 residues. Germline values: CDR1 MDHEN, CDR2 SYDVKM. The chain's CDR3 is CASVTSGEGTEAFF. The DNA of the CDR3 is TGTGCCAGCGTTACATCGGGGGAGGGGACTGAAGCTTTCTTT.

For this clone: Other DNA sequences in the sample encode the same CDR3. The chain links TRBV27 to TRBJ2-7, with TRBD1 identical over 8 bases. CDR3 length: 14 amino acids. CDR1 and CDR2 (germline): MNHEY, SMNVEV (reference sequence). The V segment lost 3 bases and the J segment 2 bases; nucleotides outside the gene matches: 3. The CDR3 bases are TGTGCCAGCAGTTTTGGGACAGGAGCCTACGAGCAGTACTTC. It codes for CASSFGTGAYEQYF.

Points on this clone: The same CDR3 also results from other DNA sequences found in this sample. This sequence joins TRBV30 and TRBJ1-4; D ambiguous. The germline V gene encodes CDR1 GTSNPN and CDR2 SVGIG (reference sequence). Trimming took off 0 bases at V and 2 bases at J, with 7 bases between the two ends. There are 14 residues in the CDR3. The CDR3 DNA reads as TGTGCCTGGAGTGTACGCGGGACTAATGAAAAACTGTTTTTT. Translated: CAWSVRGTNEKLFF.

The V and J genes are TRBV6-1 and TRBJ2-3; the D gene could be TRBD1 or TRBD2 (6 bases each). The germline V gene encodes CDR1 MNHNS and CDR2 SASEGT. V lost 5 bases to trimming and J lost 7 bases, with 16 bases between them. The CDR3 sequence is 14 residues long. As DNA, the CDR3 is TGTGCCAGCAGTCCGGGGGCTAGCGCATATACGCAGTATTTT. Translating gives CASSPGASAYTQYF.

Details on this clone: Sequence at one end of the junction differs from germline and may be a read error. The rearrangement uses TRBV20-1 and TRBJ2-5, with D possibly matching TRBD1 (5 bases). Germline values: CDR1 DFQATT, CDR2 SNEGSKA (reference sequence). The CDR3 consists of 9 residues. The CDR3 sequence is CSASPGHNF. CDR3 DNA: TGCAGTGCTTCCCCCGGACACAACTTC.

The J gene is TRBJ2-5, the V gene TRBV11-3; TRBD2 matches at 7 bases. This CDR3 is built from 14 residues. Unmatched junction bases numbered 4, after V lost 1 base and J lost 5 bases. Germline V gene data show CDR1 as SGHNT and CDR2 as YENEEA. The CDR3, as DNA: TGTGCCAGCAGCTTAGGGCGGGAGAGCGAGACCCAGTACTTC. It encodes CASSLGRESETQYF. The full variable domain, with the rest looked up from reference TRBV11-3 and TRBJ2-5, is EAGVVQSPRYKIIEKKQPVAFWCNPISGHNTLYWYLQNLGQGPELLIRYENEEAVDDSQLPKDRFSAERLKGVDSTLKIQPAELGDSAVYLCASSLGRESETQYFGPGTRLLVL.

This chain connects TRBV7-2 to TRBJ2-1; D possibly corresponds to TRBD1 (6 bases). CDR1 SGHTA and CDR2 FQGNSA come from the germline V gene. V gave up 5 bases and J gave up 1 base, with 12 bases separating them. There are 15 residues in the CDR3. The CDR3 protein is CASSRDNPSYNEQFF. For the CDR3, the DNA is TGTGCCAGCAGCCGGGACAACCCTTCCTACAATGAGCAGTTCTTC.

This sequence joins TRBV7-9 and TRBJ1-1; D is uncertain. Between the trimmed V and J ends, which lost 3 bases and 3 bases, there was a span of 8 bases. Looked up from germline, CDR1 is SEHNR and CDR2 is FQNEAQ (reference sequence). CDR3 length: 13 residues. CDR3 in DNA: TGTGCCAGCAGCTTTGGTCCGGACACTGAAGCTTTCTTT. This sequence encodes CASSFGPDTEAFF.

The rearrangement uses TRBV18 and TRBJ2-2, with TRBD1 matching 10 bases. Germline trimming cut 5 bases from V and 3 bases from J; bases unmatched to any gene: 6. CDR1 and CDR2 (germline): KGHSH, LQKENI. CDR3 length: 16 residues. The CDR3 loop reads CASSARQGADTGELFF. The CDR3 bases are TGTGCCAGCTCAGCGCGACAGGGGGCGGACACCGGGGAGCTGTTTTTT.

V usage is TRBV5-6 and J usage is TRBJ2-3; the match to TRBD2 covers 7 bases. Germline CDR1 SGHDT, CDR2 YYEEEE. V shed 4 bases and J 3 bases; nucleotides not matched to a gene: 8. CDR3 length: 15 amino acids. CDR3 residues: CASSPGLGLTDTQYF. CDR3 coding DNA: TGTGCCAGCAGCCCCGGACTAGGTCTGACAGATACGCAGTATTTT.

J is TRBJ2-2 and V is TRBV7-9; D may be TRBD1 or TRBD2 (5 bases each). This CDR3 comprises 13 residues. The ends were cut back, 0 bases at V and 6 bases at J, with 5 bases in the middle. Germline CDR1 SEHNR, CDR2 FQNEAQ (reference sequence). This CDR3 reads CASSLAGAGELFF. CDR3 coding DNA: TGTGCCAGCAGCTTAGCGGGGGCCGGGGAGCTGTTTTTT. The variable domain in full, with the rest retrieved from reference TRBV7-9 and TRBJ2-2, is DTGVSQNPRHKITKRGQNVTFRCDPISEHNRLYWYRQTLGQGPEFLTYFQNEAQLEKSRLLSDRFSAERPKGSFSTLEIQRTEQGDSAMYLCASSLAGAGELFFGEGSRLTVL.

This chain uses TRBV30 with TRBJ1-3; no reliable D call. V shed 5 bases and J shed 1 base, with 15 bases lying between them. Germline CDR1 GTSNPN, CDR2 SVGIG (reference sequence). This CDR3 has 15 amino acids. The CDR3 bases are TGTGCCTGGCGTCTGGGATCTAGGTCTGGAAACACCATATATTTT. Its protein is CAWRLGSRSGNTIYF.

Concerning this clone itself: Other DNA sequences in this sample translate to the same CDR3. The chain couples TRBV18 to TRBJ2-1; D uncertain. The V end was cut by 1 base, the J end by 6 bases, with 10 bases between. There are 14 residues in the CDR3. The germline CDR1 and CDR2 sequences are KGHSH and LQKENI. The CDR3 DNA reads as TGTGCCAGCTCACCACGACAAGGGCGCAATGAGCAGTTCTTC. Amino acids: CASSPRQGRNEQFF.

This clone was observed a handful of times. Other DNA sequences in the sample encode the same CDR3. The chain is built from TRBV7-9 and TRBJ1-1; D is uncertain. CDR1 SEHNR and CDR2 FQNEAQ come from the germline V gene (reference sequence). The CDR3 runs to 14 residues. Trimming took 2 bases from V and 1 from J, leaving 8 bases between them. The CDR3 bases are TGTGCCAGCAGCTTACAGGCGGGGAACACTGAAGCTTTCTTT. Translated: CASSLQAGNTEAFF.

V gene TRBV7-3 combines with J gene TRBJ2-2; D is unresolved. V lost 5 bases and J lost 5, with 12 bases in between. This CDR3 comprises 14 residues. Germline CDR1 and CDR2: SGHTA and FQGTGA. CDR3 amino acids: CASSVQPLTGELFF. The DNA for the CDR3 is TGTGCCAGCAGCGTACAGCCGCTTACCGGGGAGCTGTTTTTT.

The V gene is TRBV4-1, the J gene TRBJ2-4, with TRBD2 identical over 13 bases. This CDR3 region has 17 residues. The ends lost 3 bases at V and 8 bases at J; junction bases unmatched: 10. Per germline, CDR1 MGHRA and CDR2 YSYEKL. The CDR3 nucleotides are TGCGCCAGCAGCCACCGCGGACTAGCGGGAGCTAGCGACATTCAGTACTTC. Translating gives CASSHRGLAGASDIQYF.

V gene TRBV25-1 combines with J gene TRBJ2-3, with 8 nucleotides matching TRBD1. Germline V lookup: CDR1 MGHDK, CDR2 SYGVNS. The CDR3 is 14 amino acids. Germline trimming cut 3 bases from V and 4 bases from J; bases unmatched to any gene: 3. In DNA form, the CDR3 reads TGTGCCAGCAGTGACGGACAGGGTGCAGATACGCAGTATTTT. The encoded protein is CASSDGQGADTQYF. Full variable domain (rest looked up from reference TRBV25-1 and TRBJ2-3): EADIYQTPRYLVIGTGKKITLECSQTMGHDKMYWYQQDPGMELHLIHYSYGVNSTEKGDLSSESTVSRIRTEHFPLTLESARPSHTSQYLCASSDGQGADTQYFGPGTRLTVL.